This entry lists 10 T cell receptor beta chains sequenced from one sample in a study of tumor-infiltrating lymphocytes in primary liver carcinoma. Joint extraction of RNA and DNA used roughly 20-32 mg of bulk tissue that was unsorted. Total RNA (roughly 550 ng) served as template for TCR beta cDNA synthesis primed by a constant-region primer. Construction of TCR beta libraries relied on three successive nested multiplex PCR rounds employing slightly modified ARM-PCR. The study ran its first two PCR rounds for approximately 11 cycles each, using TRBV1-TRBV30 forward primers and a C-beta reverse primer. TCRdb reanalysed the multiplex PCR reads using MiXCR and keeps one entry per CDR3 protein. The data contain fewer than 75,000 distinct CDR3 sequences, roughly two thirds of them singletons. The sequencing input was liver tumor tissue from sampling region 4. The subset is: tumor region T4, right-lateral pole. The receptors were gathered from a man aged 40-49 years with primary liver carcinoma and hepatitis B virus infection.

This clonotype showed up many times. The CDR3 sequence: CASSQDLESGYTF. Written as DNA, the CDR3 is TGTGCCAGCAGCCAAGATTTGGAGTCAGGCTACACCTTC. The rearrangement links TRBV14 to TRBJ1-2; D is unclear. Trimming removed 0 bases at V and 8 bases at J, with 10 bases between. CDR3 length equals 13 residues. Germline assignment: CDR1 SGHDN and CDR2 FVKESK.

Turning to this clonotype: The missing conserved phenylalanine or tryptophan at the end of this CDR3 makes a read error likely. J is TRBJ2-3 and V is TRBV11-2; 8 bases map to TRBD2. V trimming: 8 bases; J trimming: 6 bases; junction bases outside the gene matches: 16. The CDR3 runs 16 residues. Germline V gives CDR1 SGHAT, CDR2 FQNNGV. The CDR3 sequence is CASFPGLAGTGDTQYS. DNA of the CDR3: TGTGCCAGCTTTCCGGGGTTAGCGGGAACCGGGGATACGCAGTATTCT.

A word on this clonotype: The conserved final phenylalanine or tryptophan is absent from the CDR3, which likely points to a read error. The DNA is left out, because the CDR3 cannot be placed on it with certainty; the CDR3 is given as TCRdb lists it. This chain connects TRBV11-2 to TRBJ1-1; the tabulated D call, TRBD1, remains unverified against the DNA. The CDR3 extends over 15 residues, inclusive of both ends. Germline V lookup: CDR1 SGHAT, CDR2 FQNNGV. CDR3: CTSSARTGGPAEALL.

As regards this clonotype: Here the CDR3 omits its conserved ending phenylalanine or tryptophan, so a read error is the likely source. The chain recombines TRBV11-1 with TRBJ2-1, with 9 bases identical to TRBD1. Germline V CDR1 and CDR2: SGHAT, FQDESV (reference sequence). The CDR3 runs to 17 residues. The CDR3 sequence: CAGSLTSPGQGNDEQFL. The CDR3 region has the DNA TGTGCCGGCAGCTTAACCTCCCCGGGACAGGGTAATGATGAGCAGTTCTTA.

Notes on this clonotype: An end of the junction differs from the germline gene, which may be a read error. The rearrangement links TRBV4-3 to TRBJ2-1, with D tentatively TRBD1 (7 bases). This CDR3 is 17 amino acids long. Germline CDR1 LGHNA, CDR2 YSLEER. This CDR3 reads CASSQDQGGVGSNEQFF. CDR3 nucleotide sequence: TGCGCCAGCAGCCAAGACCAGGGGGGAGTAGGTTCCAATGAACAGTTCTTC.

CDR3 protein: CASSYAGRGHTYEQYF. The CDR3 DNA reads as TGTGCCAGCAGTTACGCAGGCAGGGGACATACCTACGAGCAGTACTTC. J is TRBJ2-7 and V is TRBV6-5; tentatively, D is TRBD1 (6 bases). Germline loops: CDR1 MNHEY, CDR2 SVGAGI. With 2 bases removed from V and 2 bases from J, the gap between germline ends came to 16 bases. The CDR3 spans 16 residues.

This clonotype was counted ten times or more. The gene calls are TRBV12-3 or TRBV12-4 and TRBJ1-6; 7 bases map to TRBD1. The CDR3 is made up of 13 amino acids. The V and J ends lost 8 bases and 10 bases, in that order; junction bases with no gene match: 8. CDR3 DNA sequence: TGTGCCAGCTCCGACAGGGACGACTCACCCCTCCACTTT. This sequence encodes CASSDRDDSPLHF.

As regards this clonotype: Given a much more abundant clone one base away, this may be a read error. The chain is built from TRBV5-1 and TRBJ2-1; D is uncertain. With 3 bases removed from V and 0 bases from J, the gap between germline ends came to 10 bases. Germline V gene sequence: CDR1 SGHRS, CDR2 YFSETQ. This CDR3 contains 15 residues. This CDR3 is CASSSTLSSYNEQFF. The DNA of the CDR3 is TGCGCCAGCAGCTCGACACTCAGCTCCTACAATGAGCAGTTCTTC.

Regarding this clonotype: Mismatch with germline at one junction end may stem from a read error. The chain has TRBV12-3 or TRBV12-4 and TRBJ2-3, with D possibly TRBD2 on 5 matching bases. The CDR3 is 13 residues long. The CDR3 spells CASSPLWGDTHYF. The CDR3, as DNA: TGTGCCAGCAGTCCACTTTGGGGAGATACGCACTATTTT.

This clonotype was seen a few times. Its ends do not fully match the called genes, so a read error is possible. The chain combines TRBV29-1 with TRBJ2-5; 10 positions match TRBD1. This CDR3 is 15 amino acids long. The germline CDR1 and CDR2 sequences are SQVTM and ANQGSEA. The CDR3 is CSAEADRGRAETQYF. DNA for the CDR3: TGCAGCGCTGAAGCTGACAGGGGGCGAGCAGAGACCCAGTATTTC.